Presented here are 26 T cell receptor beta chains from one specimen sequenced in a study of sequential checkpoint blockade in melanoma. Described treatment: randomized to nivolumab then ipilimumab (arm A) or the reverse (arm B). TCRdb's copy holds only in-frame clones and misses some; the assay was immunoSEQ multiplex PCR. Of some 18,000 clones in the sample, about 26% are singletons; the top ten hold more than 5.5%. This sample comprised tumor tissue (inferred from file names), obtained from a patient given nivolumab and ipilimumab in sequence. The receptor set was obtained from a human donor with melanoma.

The CDR3: CASSASWADTQYF. As DNA, the CDR3 is TGTGCCAGCAGTGCCTCATGGGCAGATACGCAGTATTTT. This chain uses TRBV25-1 with TRBJ2-3; D is uncertain. Looked up from germline, CDR1 is MGHDK and CDR2 is SYGVNS. V was pared by 4 bases and J by 4 bases, with 9 bases between. The length of the CDR3 is 13 residues.

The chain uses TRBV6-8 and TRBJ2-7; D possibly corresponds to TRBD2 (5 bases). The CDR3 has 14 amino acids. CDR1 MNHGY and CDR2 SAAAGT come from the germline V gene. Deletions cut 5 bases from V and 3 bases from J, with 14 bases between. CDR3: CASSVGGSNYEQYF. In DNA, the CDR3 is TGTGCCAGCAGTGTAGGTGGGAGCAACTACGAGCAGTACTTC.

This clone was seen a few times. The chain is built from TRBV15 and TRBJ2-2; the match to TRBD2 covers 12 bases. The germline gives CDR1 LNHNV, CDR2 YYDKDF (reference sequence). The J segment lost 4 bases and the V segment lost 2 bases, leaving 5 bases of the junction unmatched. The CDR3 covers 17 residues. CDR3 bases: TGTGCCACCAGCAGAAAGACTAGCGGGAGTAGCACCGGGGAGCTGTTTTTT. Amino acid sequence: CATSRKTSGSSTGELFF.

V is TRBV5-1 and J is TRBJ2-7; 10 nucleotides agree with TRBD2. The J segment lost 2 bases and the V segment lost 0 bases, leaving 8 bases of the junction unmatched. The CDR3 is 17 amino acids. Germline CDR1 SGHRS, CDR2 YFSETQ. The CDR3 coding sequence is TGCGCCAGCAGCTTGGGATTGGCTAGCGGGAGTCCCTACGAGCAGTACTTC. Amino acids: CASSLGLASGSPYEQYF.

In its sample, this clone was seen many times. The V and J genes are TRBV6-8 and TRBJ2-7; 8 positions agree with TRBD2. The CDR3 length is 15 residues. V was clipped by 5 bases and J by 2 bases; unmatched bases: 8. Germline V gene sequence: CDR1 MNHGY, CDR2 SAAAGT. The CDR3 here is CASSATGTRTYEQYF. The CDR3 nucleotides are TGTGCCAGCAGTGCCACCGGGACTAGAACCTACGAGCAGTACTTC.

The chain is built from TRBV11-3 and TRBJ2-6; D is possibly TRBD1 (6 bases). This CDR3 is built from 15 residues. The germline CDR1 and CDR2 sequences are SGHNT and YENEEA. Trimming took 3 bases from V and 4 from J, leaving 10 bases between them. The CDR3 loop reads CASSLGAGGANVLTF. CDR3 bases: TGTGCCAGCAGCTTGGGGGCCGGCGGGGCCAACGTCCTGACTTTC.

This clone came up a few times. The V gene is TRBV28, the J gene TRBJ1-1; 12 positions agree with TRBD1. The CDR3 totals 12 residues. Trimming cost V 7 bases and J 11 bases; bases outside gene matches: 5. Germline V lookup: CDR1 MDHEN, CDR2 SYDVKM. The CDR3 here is CASISGQGAAFF. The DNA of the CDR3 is TGTGCCAGCATCTCGGGACAGGGGGCGGCTTTCTTT. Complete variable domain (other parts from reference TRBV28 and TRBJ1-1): DVKVTQSSRYLVKRTGEKVFLECVQDMDHENMFWYRQDPGLGLRLIYFSYDVKMKEKGDIPEGYSVSREKKERFSLILESASTNQTSMYLCASISGQGAAFFGQGTRLTVV.

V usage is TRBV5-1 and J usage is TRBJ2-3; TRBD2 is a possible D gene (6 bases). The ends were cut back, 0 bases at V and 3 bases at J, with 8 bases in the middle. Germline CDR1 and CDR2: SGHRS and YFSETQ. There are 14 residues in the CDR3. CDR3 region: CASSLDGGTDTQYF. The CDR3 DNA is TGCGCCAGCAGCTTGGACGGGGGTACAGATACGCAGTATTTT.

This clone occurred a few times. The DNA of the CDR3 is TGCGCCAGCAATAAAAACGCAGGGGGCCCGGAGACCCAGTACTTC. This encodes CASNKNAGGPETQYF. The chain links TRBV5-1 to TRBJ2-5; the match to TRBD1 covers 8 bases. From germline, CDR1 is SGHRS and CDR2 YFSETQ. This CDR3 is 15 amino acids long. The junction had 12 bases not matched to a gene; V was cut back by 6 bases and J by 5 bases.

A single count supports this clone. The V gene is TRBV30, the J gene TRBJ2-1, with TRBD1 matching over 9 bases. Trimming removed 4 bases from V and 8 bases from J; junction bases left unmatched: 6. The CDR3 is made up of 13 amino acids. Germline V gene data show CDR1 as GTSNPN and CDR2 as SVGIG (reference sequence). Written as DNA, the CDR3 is TGTGCCTGGAATAAGGACAGGGGTGATGAGCAGTTCTTC. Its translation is CAWNKDRGDEQFF.

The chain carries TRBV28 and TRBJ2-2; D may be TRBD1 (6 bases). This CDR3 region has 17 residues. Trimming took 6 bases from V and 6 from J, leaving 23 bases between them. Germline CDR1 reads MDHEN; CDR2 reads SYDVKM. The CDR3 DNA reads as TGTGCCAGCAGAAACCCGATCGGGCAGGGGACATCCGGGGAGCTGTTTTTT. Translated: CASRNPIGQGTSGELFF.

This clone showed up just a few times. The chain's CDR3 is CASSPMRGNPEAFF. The CDR3 bases are TGTGCCAGCAGCCCCATGAGGGGGAATCCTGAAGCTTTCTTT. V is TRBV9 and J is TRBJ1-1; D perhaps matches TRBD1 (6 bases). Germline CDR1 reads SGDLS; CDR2 reads YYNGEE. Trimming cost V 4 bases and J 6 bases, with 16 bases left between them. The CDR3 extends over 14 amino acids.

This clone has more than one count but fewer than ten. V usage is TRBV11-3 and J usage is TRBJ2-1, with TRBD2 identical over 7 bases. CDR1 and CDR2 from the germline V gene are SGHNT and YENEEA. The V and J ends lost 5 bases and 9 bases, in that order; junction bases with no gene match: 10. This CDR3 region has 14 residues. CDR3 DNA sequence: TGTGCCAGCAGCGTGGGGGGAGGGCGCGGTGAGCAGTTCTTC. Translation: CASSVGGGRGEQFF.

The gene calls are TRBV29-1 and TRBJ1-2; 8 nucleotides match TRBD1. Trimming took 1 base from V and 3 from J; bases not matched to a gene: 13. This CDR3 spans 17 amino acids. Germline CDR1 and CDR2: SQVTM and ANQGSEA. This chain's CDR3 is CSVEVPGQDVGYYGYTF. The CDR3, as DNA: TGCAGCGTTGAAGTCCCGGGACAGGACGTCGGGTACTATGGCTACACCTTC.

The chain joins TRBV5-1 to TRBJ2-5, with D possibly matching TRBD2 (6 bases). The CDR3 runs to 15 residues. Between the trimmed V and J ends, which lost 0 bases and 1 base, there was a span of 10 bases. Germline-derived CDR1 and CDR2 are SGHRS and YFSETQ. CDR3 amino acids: CASSLAGGAQETQYF. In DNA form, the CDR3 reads TGCGCCAGCAGCTTGGCCGGAGGGGCCCAAGAGACCCAGTACTTC.

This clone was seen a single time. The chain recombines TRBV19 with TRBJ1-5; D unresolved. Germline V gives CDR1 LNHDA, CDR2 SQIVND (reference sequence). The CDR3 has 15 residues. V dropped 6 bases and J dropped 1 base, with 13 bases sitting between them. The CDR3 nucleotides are TGTGCCAGTAGCCCCCAAAGCAGAAGCAATCAGCCCCAGCATTTT. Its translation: CASSPQSRSNQPQHF.

The CDR3, as DNA: TGCGCCAGCAGCTTGGTGGTAGCGGGGGGGCCACAGGAGCAGTTCTTC. Its protein is CASSLVVAGGPQEQFF. V usage is TRBV5-1 and J usage is TRBJ2-1, with TRBD2 matching 11 bases. Germline V gene sequence: CDR1 SGHRS, CDR2 YFSETQ. CDR3 length: 16 amino acids. V dropped 0 bases and J dropped 10; count of bases not matched to a gene: 9.

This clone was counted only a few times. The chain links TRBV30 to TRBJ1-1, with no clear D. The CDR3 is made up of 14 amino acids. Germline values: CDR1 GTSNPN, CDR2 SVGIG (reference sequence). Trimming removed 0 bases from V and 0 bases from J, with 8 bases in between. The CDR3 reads CAWSVGRLNTEAFF. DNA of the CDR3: TGTGCCTGGAGTGTAGGCAGGCTGAACACTGAAGCTTTCTTT. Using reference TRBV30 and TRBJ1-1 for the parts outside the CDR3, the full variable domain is SQTIHQWPATLVQPVGSPLSLECTVEGTSNPNLYWYRQAAGRGLQLLFYSVGIGQISSEVPQNLSASRPQDRQFILSSKKLLLSDSGFYLCAWSVGRLNTEAFFGQGTRLTVV.

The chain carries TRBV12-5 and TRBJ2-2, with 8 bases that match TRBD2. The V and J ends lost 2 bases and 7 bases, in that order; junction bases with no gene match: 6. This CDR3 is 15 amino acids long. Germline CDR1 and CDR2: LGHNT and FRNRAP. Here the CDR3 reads CASGLPGLGRGELFF. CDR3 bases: TGTGCTAGTGGTTTGCCGGGACTAGGGCGCGGGGAGCTGTTTTTT.

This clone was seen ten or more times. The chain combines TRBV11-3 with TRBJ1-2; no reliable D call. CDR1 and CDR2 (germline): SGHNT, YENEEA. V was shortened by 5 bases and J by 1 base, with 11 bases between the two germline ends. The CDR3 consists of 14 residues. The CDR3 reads CASSGMLDNYGYTF. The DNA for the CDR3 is TGTGCCAGCAGCGGGATGTTGGATAACTATGGCTACACCTTC.

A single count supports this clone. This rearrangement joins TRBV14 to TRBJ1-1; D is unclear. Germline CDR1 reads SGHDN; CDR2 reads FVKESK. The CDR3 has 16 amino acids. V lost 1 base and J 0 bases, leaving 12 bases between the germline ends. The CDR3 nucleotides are TGTGCCAGCAGCCAAGTCGGTTGGCAGCTGAACACTGAAGCTTTCTTT. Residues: CASSQVGWQLNTEAFF.

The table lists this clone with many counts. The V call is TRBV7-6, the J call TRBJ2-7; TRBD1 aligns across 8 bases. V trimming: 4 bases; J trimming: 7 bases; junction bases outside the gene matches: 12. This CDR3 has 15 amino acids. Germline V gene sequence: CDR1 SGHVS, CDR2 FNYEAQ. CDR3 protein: CASSSVGQVVGEQYF. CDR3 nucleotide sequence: TGTGCCAGCAGCTCCGTGGGACAGGTGGTGGGTGAGCAGTACTTC.

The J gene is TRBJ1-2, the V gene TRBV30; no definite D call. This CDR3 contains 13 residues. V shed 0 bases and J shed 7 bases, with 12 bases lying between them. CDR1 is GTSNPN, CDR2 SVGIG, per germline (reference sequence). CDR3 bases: TGTGCCTGGAGTGTGAGCAGCTTTCGTGGCTACACCTTC. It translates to CAWSVSSFRGYTF.

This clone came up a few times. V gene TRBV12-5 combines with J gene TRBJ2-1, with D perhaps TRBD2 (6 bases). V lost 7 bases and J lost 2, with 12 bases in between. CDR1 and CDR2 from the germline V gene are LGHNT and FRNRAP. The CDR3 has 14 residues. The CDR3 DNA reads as TGTGCTAGTGTGGGGGGTCAGGCCTACAATGAGCAGTTCTTC. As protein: CASVGGQAYNEQFF.

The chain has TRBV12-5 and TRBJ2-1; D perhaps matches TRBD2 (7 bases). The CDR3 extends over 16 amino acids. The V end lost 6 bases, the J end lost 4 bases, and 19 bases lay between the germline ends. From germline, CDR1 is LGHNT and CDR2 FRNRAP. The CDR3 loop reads CASGWGGLNLYNEQFF. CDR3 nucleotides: TGTGCTAGTGGCTGGGGGGGCCTCAACCTTTACAATGAGCAGTTCTTC. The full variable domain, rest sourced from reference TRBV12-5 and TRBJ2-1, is DARVTQTPRHKVTEMGQEVTMRCQPILGHNTVFWYRQTMMQGLELLAYFRNRAPLDDSGMPKDRFSAEMPDATLATLKIQPSEPRDSAVYFCASGWGGLNLYNEQFFGPGTRLTVL.

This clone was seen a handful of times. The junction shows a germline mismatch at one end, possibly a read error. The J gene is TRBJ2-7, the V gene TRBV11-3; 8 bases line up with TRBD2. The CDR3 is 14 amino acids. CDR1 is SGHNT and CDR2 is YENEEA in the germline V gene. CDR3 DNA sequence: TGTGCCAGCAGAAATGCGGGGGGCTCCCACGAGCAGTACTTC. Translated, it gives CASRNAGGSHEQYF.